This TCR beta chain was identified during a study of blood T cell repertoires in COVID-19. Whole-study context: Acute-phase and convalescent COVID-19 samples originated in the United States, Italy and Spain.

Germline V gene lookup returns CDR1 MNHEY and CDR2 SMNVEV (reference sequence). There are 15 residues in the CDR3. V lost 6 bases and J lost 5, with 17 bases in between. Those enrolled, adults aged 18 to 89 years, came from some 25 US areas. Researchers sorted participants into cohorts using their self-reported clinical history. The data were produced by immunoSEQ multiplex PCR, yet TCRdb's version contains in-frame clones alone and is incomplete. In the table there are approximately 310,000 clones, 70% to 90% of which are singletons. This sequence originates from a man aged 25-45 years who had recovered from COVID-19. The chain is built from TRBV27 and TRBJ2-1, with D unresolved. The specimen was PBMCs or T cells enriched from blood (not recorded which). The CDR3 is CASRRRPDTNNEQFF. CDR3 coding DNA: TGTGCCAGCAGGCGCCGTCCTGACACCAACAATGAGCAGTTCTTC.